The 3 T cell receptor beta chains below were found in one sample sequenced in a study of cytomegalovirus exposure and HLA in healthy donors (dated by TCRdb to the late 2010s). The library was made by the immunoSEQ multiplex PCR assay. For the multiplex PCR, a mixture combining 60 forward primers for TCR Vbeta segments and 13 reverse primers for TCR Jbeta segments was used. TCRdb retrieved this table from immuneACCESS and kept in-frame rearrangements only. Not all clones are present; in checked studies, unresolved V genes account for under half, and no reason is known for the remainder. Across this sample there are tens of thousands of clones, with 74% seen only once. The ten largest account for about a fifth of the sample. The specimen sequenced was PBMCs. All receptors come from a woman aged 25 to 39 in good health and CMV-seropositive.

The gene calls are TRBV2 and TRBJ1-1, with D tentatively TRBD1 (6 bases). The CDR3 runs to 17 residues. Trimming removed 2 bases at V and 4 bases at J, with 20 bases between. CDR1 SNHLY and CDR2 FYNNEI come from the germline V gene. The CDR3 sequence: CASSERFERGAGTEAFF. In nucleotides, the CDR3 is TGTGCCAGCAGTGAAAGGTTTGAGCGGGGGGCCGGCACTGAAGCTTTCTTT.

This chain joins TRBV4-1 and TRBJ2-1; D is uncertain. The CDR3 contains 15 residues. With 2 bases removed from V and 0 bases from J, the gap between germline ends came to 8 bases. Germline V gene sequence: CDR1 MGHRA, CDR2 YSYEKL. CDR3 coding DNA: TGCGCCAGCAGCCAAATAAATAGCTCCTACAATGAGCAGTTCTTC. It encodes CASSQINSSYNEQFF.

The rearrangement joins TRBV7-6 to TRBJ2-3, with a tentative D call TRBD2 (5 bases). The CDR3 has 13 residues. Trimming removed 8 bases at V and 3 bases at J, with 12 bases between. Germline lookup yields CDR1 SGHVS and CDR2 FNYEAQ. As DNA, the CDR3 is TGTGCCAGCGCGAGGGAGTGGACAGATACGCAGTATTTT. Amino acids: CASAREWTDTQYF.